The 11 T cell receptor beta chains presented below share a single source sample, sequenced in a study of T cells in pancreatic ductal adenocarcinoma. Clones were read by immunoSEQ multiplex PCR, and TCRdb kept only the in-frame ones, dropping some. The sample holds over 90,000 clones; 90% to 95% are singletons and the top ten take roughly 3%. No neoadjuvant therapy was given to the selected pancreatic ductal adenocarcinoma patients before their surgery. The sequencing sample was made of PBMCs. The receptors shown here come from a human donor with pancreatic ductal adenocarcinoma.

The rearrangement joins TRBV4-1 to TRBJ2-7, with D possibly being TRBD1 (5 bases). This CDR3 has 15 residues. CDR1 and CDR2 from the germline V gene are MGHRA and YSYEKL. With 1 base removed from V and 10 bases from J, the gap between germline ends came to 20 bases. The CDR3 nucleotides are TGCGCCAGCAGCCAAGTTCCAGGGTCCGGGTATGAACAGTACTTC. It specifies CASSQVPGSGYEQYF.

The gene calls are TRBV6-5 and TRBJ1-4, with 8 bases that match TRBD1. The J segment lost 6 bases and the V segment lost 8 bases, leaving 11 bases of the junction unmatched. CDR1 and CDR2 (germline): MNHEY, SVGAGI. There are 15 residues in the CDR3. The CDR3 sequence: CASAGFQGADEKLFF. The CDR3 coding sequence is TGTGCCAGCGCAGGATTCCAGGGGGCGGATGAAAAACTGTTTTTT.

The rearrangement uses TRBV5-1 and TRBJ2-1; possibly TRBD1 for D (6 bases). The CDR3 totals 15 residues. V was trimmed by 4 bases and J by 4 bases, leaving 15 bases between them. Germline CDR1 reads SGHRS; CDR2 reads YFSETQ. The DNA for the CDR3 is TGCGCCAGCAGCCCAGACAGGAGTCTGTACAATGAGCAGTTCTTC. This encodes CASSPDRSLYNEQFF.

The chain combines TRBV5-6 with TRBJ2-1; 7 bases match TRBD1. The CDR3 loop spans 15 amino acids. Trimming at V came to 5 bases and at J to 7 bases, leaving 12 bases not matched to a gene. Per germline, CDR1 SGHDT and CDR2 YYEEEE. CDR3 amino acids: CASRVTGPLVNEQFF. For the CDR3, the DNA is TGTGCCAGCAGAGTGACAGGGCCCCTTGTTAATGAGCAGTTCTTC.

This clone was recorded once. V is TRBV6-5 and J is TRBJ2-6; TRBD1 matches at 8 bases. The CDR3 consists of 15 residues. V was clipped by 4 bases and J by 2 bases; unmatched bases: 1. Germline V CDR1 and CDR2: MNHEY, SVGAGI. The CDR3 DNA follows: TGTGCCAGCAGTTCACAGGGGGCTGGGGCCAACGTCCTGACTTTC. Translation: CASSSQGAGANVLTF.

The count of this clone is one. The chain recombines TRBV2 with TRBJ2-7, with 10 bases that match TRBD2. This CDR3 comprises 15 residues. With V trimmed by 6 bases and J by 6 bases, 11 bases remained unmatched. Germline loops: CDR1 SNHLY, CDR2 FYNNEI. The chain's CDR3 is CASRALLAGNSEQYF. The CDR3 DNA is TGTGCCAGCAGGGCCTTACTAGCGGGAAACTCCGAGCAGTACTTC.

The chain couples TRBV10-3 to TRBJ2-6; 7 nucleotides match TRBD2. V shed 10 bases, J shed 4 bases, and the junction held 7 bases outside the gene matches. CDR3 size: 14 residues. Germline V gives CDR1 ENHRY, CDR2 SYGVKD. This CDR3 reads CASQGGAGANVLTF. Written as DNA, the CDR3 is TGTGCCAGTCAGGGAGGGGCCGGGGCCAACGTCCTGACTTTC.

This clone was counted a single time. The CDR3 spells CASSPTGGTETQYF. The CDR3 DNA reads as TGTGCCAGCTCACCGACAGGGGGTACAGAGACCCAGTACTTC. The rearrangement links TRBV18 to TRBJ2-5; 9 bases agree with TRBD1. Germline trimming cut 3 bases from V and 4 bases from J; bases unmatched to any gene: 3. Germline V gene data show CDR1 as KGHSH and CDR2 as LQKENI. The CDR3 totals 14 residues.

The sample holds one count of this clone. This chain joins TRBV7-2 and TRBJ2-5; 10 bases align to TRBD2. J lost 5 bases, V lost 4 bases, and 13 bases had no gene match. This CDR3 is 17 amino acids long. The germline V gene has CDR1 SGHTA and CDR2 FQGNSA. The CDR3 sequence is CASSSGLAAGLEETQYF. In DNA, the CDR3 is TGTGCCAGCAGCTCCGGACTAGCGGCAGGGTTGGAGGAGACCCAGTACTTC.

The chain joins TRBV18 to TRBJ1-4; D perhaps matches TRBD1 (5 bases). Germline V gives CDR1 KGHSH, CDR2 LQKENI. The CDR3 extends over 15 amino acids. V was clipped by 1 base and J by 2 bases, with 8 bases between them. Here the CDR3 reads CASSPRGGTNEKLFF. CDR3 bases: TGTGCCAGCTCACCACGGGGGGGGACTAATGAAAAACTGTTTTTT. The full variable domain, with the rest looked up from reference TRBV18 and TRBJ1-4, is NAGVMQNPRHLVRRRGQEARLRCSPMKGHSHVYWYRQLPEEGLKFMVYLQKENIIDESGMPKERFSAEFPKEGPSILRIQQVVRGDSAAYFCASSPRGGTNEKLFFGSGTQLSVL.

The rearrangement links TRBV5-1 to TRBJ1-4; D perhaps matches TRBD1 (5 bases). Germline V gene lookup returns CDR1 SGHRS and CDR2 YFSETQ. V lost 3 bases to trimming and J lost 6 bases, with 12 bases between them. The CDR3 sequence is 14 residues long. The CDR3 sequence is CASSSIPGDEKLFF. The CDR3 bases are TGCGCCAGCAGCTCTATACCGGGGGATGAAAAACTGTTTTTT.